This T cell receptor (beta chain) was sequenced in a study of shared clonotypes between healthy human individuals. The wider study: A couple of women and a few men aged 18 to 49 made up the donors. Findings and caveats of the study: Large depth notwithstanding, sorted-subset sequencing proved incomplete by rarefaction.

V was clipped by 0 bases and J by 3 bases, with 13 bases between them. This CDR3 region has 15 residues. The V gene's germline CDR1 is SGDLS and CDR2 YYNGEE. Notes on this clone: Its antigen is not known.

Here immunoSEQ multiplex PCR was the method, and the copy in TCRdb shows in-frame clones only, minus some. This sample has about 2.1 million clones, with over 85% found just once. Naivety among CD8 cells was defined by CD45RO negativity and positive CCR7 selection, thereby excluding terminally differentiated effector memory CD45RA+ cells. Sequenced material: naive CD8+ T cells from PBMCs. This chain links TRBV9 with TRBJ2-7; D is undetermined. The source is a man younger than 30 in good health. Some clones in this sample may be carry-over from other donors' samples. The CDR3 coding sequence is TGTGCCAGCAGCGTAGAGCTAACAGTGGTCTACGAGCAGTACTTC. Residues: CASSVELTVVYEQYF.